The 10 T cell receptor beta chains reported below all come from one sample, sequenced in a study of blood T cell repertoires in COVID-19 (dated by TCRdb to the early 2020s). The library was obtained by the immunoSEQ multiplex PCR assay. Held by TCRdb, this immuneACCESS table contains in-frame sequences only and omits some clones. Under half of the omission traces to an unresolved V gene where checked; the cause of the rest is unknown. Present in this sample are roughly 250,000 clones, just under 90% of which were seen just once. Jointly, the top ten make up about 1% of the sample. Sequenced input: PBMCs or T cells enriched from blood (not recorded which). The receptor source for this set is a man aged 45-65 years who had been exposed to COVID-19.

J is TRBJ1-4 and V is TRBV25-1, with TRBD1 as a possible D gene (5 bases). Germline V CDR1 and CDR2: MGHDK, SYGVNS. There are 15 residues in the CDR3. Between the trimmed V and J ends, which lost 2 bases and 2 bases, there was a span of 9 bases. The CDR3 region has the DNA TGTGCCAGCAGTGAAGTGGCAGGGACTAATGAAAAACTGTTTTTT. Protein product: CASSEVAGTNEKLFF.

J is TRBJ1-2 and V is TRBV2; weak D call: TRBD1 (5 bases). Germline lookup yields CDR1 SNHLY and CDR2 FYNNEI. The CDR3 covers 14 residues. Trimming took 9 bases from V and 8 from J, leaving 22 bases between them. This chain's CDR3 is CASQSEGAVVGYTF. CDR3 in DNA: TGTGCCAGTCAATCAGAAGGGGCGGTGGTCGGCTACACCTTC.

The rearrangement joins TRBV24-1 to TRBJ2-5; 7 bases agree with TRBD1. Per the germline V gene, CDR1 is KGHDR and CDR2 is SFDVKD. There are 15 residues in the CDR3. V trimming: 4 bases; J trimming: 1 base; junction bases outside the gene matches: 5. The CDR3 nucleotides are TGTGCCACCAGTGAACATGACAGGGTCCAAGAGACCCAGTACTTC. Amino acid sequence: CATSEHDRVQETQYF.

J is TRBJ1-3 and V is TRBV19; unclear D gene. This CDR3 is built from 14 residues. Germline CDR1 and CDR2: LNHDA and SQIVND (reference sequence). Trimming took off 1 base at V and 2 bases at J, with 6 bases between the two ends. CDR3 region: CASSIGHPGNTIYF. The CDR3 DNA reads TGTGCCAGTAGTATAGGGCACCCTGGAAACACCATATATTTT.

The V gene is TRBV19, the J gene TRBJ1-2; 8 bases fit TRBD1. Germline CDR1 LNHDA, CDR2 SQIVND (reference sequence). Germline trimming cut 7 bases from V and 3 bases from J; bases unmatched to any gene: 4. The CDR3 has 13 residues. The CDR3 coding sequence is TGTGCCAGTACCAGGGGGCCGTACTATGGCTACACCTTC. Its translation: CASTRGPYYGYTF. Full variable domain (missing parts from reference TRBV19 and TRBJ1-2): DGGITQSPKYLFRKEGQNVTLSCEQNLNHDAMYWYRQDPGQGLRLIYYSQIVNDFQKGDIAEGYSVSREKKESFPLTVTSAQKNPTAFYLCASTRGPYYGYTFGSGTRLTVV.

The genes are TRBV2 and TRBJ1-2; D is unclear. Trimming left V 6 bases short and J 3 bases short, with 8 bases between. The CDR3 spans 12 residues. Germline V gene data show CDR1 as SNHLY and CDR2 as FYNNEI. This CDR3 is CASSEGYYGYTF. CDR3 bases: TGTGCCAGCAGCGAGGGATACTATGGCTACACCTTC.

The CDR3 region has the DNA TGTGCCAGCACGAGACTTTGGTCCAGCGGCTACACCTTC. This encodes CASTRLWSSGYTF. The chain is built from TRBV2 and TRBJ1-2; D is uncertain. V lost 7 bases to trimming and J lost 8 bases, with 17 bases between them. CDR1 is SNHLY and CDR2 is FYNNEI in the germline V gene. The CDR3 spans 13 residues. Complete variable domain (other parts from reference TRBV2 and TRBJ1-2): EPEVTQTPSHQVTQMGQEVILRCVPISNHLYFYWYRQILGQKVEFLVSFYNNEISEKSEIFDDQFSVERPDGSNFTLKIRSTKLEDSAMYFCASTRLWSSGYTFGSGTRLTVV.

This clone was detected once. The chain links TRBV7-9 to TRBJ2-1; the D is unclear. From germline, CDR1 is SEHNR and CDR2 FQNEAQ (reference sequence). V was trimmed by 2 bases and J by 3 bases, leaving 5 bases between them. This CDR3 is built from 13 residues. In DNA form, the CDR3 reads TGTGCCAGCAGCTTAAGCCGCTACAATGAGCAGTTCTTC. As protein: CASSLSRYNEQFF.

This chain uses TRBV6-5 with TRBJ1-1; no definite D call. The length of the CDR3 is 13 residues. Germline assignment: CDR1 MNHEY and CDR2 SVGAGI. V lost 2 bases, J lost 6 bases, and 10 bases lay in between. The CDR3 spells CASSYRGYPEAFF. The CDR3 DNA is TGTGCCAGCAGTTACCGAGGGTACCCTGAAGCTTTCTTT.

This clone was counted only a few times. CDR3: CASSPPSGGGDTEAFF. The CDR3 nucleotides read TGTGCCAGCAGTCCCCCCTCAGGGGGTGGGGACACTGAAGCTTTCTTT. This rearrangement joins TRBV28 to TRBJ1-1, with TRBD1 matching 7 bases. Germline V gene lookup returns CDR1 MDHEN and CDR2 SYDVKM. The CDR3 covers 16 residues. The J segment lost 3 bases and the V segment lost 5 bases, leaving 12 bases of the junction unmatched.